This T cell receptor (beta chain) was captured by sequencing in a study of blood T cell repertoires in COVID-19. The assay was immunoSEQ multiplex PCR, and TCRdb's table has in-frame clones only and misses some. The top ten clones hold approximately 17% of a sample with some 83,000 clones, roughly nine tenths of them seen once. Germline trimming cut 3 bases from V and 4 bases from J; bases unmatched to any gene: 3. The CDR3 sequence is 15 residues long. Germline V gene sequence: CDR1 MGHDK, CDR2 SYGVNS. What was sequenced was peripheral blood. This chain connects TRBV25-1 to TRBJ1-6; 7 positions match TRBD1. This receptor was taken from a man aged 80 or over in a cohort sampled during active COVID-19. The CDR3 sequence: CASSDRGQYNSPLHF. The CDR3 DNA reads TGTGCCAGCAGTGACAGGGGACAGTATAATTCACCCCTCCACTTT.